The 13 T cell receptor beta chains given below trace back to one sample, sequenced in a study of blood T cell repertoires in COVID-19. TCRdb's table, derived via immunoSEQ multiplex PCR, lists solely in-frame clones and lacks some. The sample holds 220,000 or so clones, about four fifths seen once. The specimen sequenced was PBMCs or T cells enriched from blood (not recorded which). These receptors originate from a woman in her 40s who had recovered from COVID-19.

The CDR3 nucleotides read TGTGCCAGCAGCCAGGACAGGGACTACGAGCAGTACTTC. This translates into CASSQDRDYEQYF. This chain uses TRBV6-5 with TRBJ2-7; 8 bases fit TRBD1. J gave up 3 bases and V 6 bases, and 4 bases lay outside the gene matches. Germline-derived CDR1 and CDR2 are MNHEY and SVGAGI. The CDR3 totals 13 residues.

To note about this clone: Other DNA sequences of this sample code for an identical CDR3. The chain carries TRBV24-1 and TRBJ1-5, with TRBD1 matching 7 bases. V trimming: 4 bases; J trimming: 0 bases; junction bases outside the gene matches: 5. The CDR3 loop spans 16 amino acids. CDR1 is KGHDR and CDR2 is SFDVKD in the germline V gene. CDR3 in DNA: TGTGCCACCAGTGACCCAAGACAGGGTAGCAATCAGCCCCAGCATTTT. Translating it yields CATSDPRQGSNQPQHF.

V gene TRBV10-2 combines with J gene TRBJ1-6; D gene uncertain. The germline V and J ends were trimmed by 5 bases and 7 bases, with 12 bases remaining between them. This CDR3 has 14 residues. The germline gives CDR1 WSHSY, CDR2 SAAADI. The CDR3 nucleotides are TGCGCCAGCAGTCATGCCCCAACAAATTCACCCCTCCACTTT. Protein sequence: CASSHAPTNSPLHF.

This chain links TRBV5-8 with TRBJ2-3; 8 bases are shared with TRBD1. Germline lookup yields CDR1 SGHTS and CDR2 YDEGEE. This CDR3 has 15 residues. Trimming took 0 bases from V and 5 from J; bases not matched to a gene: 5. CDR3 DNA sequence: TGTGCCAGCAGCTTGGACAGGGGGGTCGGAGATACGCAGTATTTT. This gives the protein CASSLDRGVGDTQYF.

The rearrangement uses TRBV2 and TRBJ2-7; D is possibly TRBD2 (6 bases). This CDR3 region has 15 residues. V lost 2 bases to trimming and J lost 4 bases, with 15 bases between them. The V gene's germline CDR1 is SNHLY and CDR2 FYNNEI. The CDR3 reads CASSERGVRGYEQYF. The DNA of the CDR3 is TGTGCCAGCAGTGAACGCGGGGTAAGAGGTTACGAGCAGTACTTC. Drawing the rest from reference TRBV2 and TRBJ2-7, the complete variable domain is EPEVTQTPSHQVTQMGQEVILRCVPISNHLYFYWYRQILGQKVEFLVSFYNNEISEKSEIFDDQFSVERPDGSNFTLKIRSTKLEDSAMYFCASSERGVRGYEQYFGPGTRLTVT.

The CDR3 sequence: CASSLADLSPLHF. The CDR3 nucleotides are TGCGCCAGCAGCCTAGCGGACTTGTCACCCCTCCACTTT. This chain links TRBV5-1 with TRBJ1-6; D gene uncertain. The V gene's germline CDR1 is SGHRS and CDR2 YFSETQ. This CDR3 has 13 amino acids. V was pared by 4 bases and J by 10 bases, with 12 bases between.

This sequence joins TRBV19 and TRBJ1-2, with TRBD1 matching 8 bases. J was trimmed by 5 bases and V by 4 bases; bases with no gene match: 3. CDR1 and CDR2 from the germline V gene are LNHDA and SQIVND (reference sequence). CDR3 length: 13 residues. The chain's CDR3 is CASSTGQAYGYTF. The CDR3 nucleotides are TGTGCCAGTAGTACGGGACAGGCGTATGGCTACACCTTC.

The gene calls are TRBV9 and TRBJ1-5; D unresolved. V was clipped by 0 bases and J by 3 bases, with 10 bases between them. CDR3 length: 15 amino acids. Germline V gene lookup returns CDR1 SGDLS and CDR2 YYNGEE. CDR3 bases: TGTGCCAGCAGCGTAGATGGCCGCCCCAATCAGCCCCAGCATTTT. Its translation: CASSVDGRPNQPQHF.

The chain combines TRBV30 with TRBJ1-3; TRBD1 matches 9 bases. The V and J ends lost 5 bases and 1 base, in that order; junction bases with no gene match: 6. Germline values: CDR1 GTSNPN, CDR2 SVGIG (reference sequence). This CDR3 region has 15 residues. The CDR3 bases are TGTGCCTGGGGGGACAGGGCCCTTTCTGGAAACACCATATATTTT. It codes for CAWGDRALSGNTIYF.

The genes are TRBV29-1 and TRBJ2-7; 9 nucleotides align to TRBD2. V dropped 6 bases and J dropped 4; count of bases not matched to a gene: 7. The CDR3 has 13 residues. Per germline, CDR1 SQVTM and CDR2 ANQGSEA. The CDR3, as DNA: TGCAGCGTCCGAAGGACTAGCGAATACGAGCAGTACTTC. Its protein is CSVRRTSEYEQYF.

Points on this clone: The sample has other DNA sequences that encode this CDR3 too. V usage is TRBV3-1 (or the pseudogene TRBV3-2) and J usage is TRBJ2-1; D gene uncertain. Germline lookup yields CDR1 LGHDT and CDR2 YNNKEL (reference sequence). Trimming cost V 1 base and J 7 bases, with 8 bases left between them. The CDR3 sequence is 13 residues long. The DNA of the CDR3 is TGTGCCAGCAGCCAAGTTCGAGGTAATGAGCAGTTCTTC. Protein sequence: CASSQVRGNEQFF.

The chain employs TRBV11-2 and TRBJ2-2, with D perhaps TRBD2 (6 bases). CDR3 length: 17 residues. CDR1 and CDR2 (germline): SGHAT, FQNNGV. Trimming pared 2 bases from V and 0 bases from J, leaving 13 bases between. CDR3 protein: CASSLRGGGANTGELFF. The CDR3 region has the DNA TGTGCCAGCAGCTTACGGGGAGGAGGCGCGAACACCGGGGAGCTGTTTTTT.

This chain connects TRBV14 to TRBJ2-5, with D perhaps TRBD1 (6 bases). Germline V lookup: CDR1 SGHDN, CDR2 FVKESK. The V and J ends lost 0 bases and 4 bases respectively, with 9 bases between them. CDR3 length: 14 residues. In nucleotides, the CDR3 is TGTGCCAGCAGCCAAGATTGGACAGTAGAGACCCAGTACTTC. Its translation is CASSQDWTVETQYF. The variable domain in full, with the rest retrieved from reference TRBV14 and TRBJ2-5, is EAGVTQFPSHSVIEKGQTVTLRCDPISGHDNLYWYRRVMGKEIKFLLHFVKESKQDESGMPNNRFLAERTGGTYSTLKVQPAELEDSGVYFCASSQDWTVETQYFGPGTRLLVL.